This entry lists 13 T cell receptor beta chains sequenced from one sample in a study of blood T cell repertoires in COVID-19. Profiled with immunoSEQ multiplex PCR; TCRdb holds only in-frame clones, not every one. The sample contains 150,000 to 250,000 clones, about nine tenths of which appear only once. The material sequenced was PBMCs or T cells enriched from blood (not recorded which). The receptor set was obtained from a woman under 40 who had recovered from COVID-19.

The rearrangement uses TRBV28 and TRBJ2-5; 8 bases are a match to TRBD2. V lost 6 bases and J lost 4; bases outside the gene matches: 4. The germline V gene has CDR1 MDHEN and CDR2 SYDVKM. This CDR3 is built from 13 residues. DNA for the CDR3: TGTGCCAGCAGCGGGGGGGCTCTAGAGACCCAGTACTTC. It is translated as CASSGGALETQYF.

In this sample, this clone turned up once. Here the CDR3 DNA reads TGCGCCAGCAGCCAAGAAACGCGAGGCAACACCATATATTTT. Translation: CASSQETRGNTIYF. The J gene is TRBJ1-3, the V gene TRBV4-1; D is ambiguous. The CDR3 loop spans 14 amino acids. V gave up 0 bases and J gave up 7 bases, with 10 bases separating them. Germline V gene sequence: CDR1 MGHRA, CDR2 YSYEKL.

This chain joins TRBV11-2 and TRBJ2-1; D unclear. Per the germline V gene, CDR1 is SGHAT and CDR2 is FQNNGV. The V gene lost 1 base and the J gene lost 4 bases, with 5 bases spanning the gap. The CDR3 runs 13 residues. CDR3 DNA sequence: TGTGCCAGCAGCTTAGGTGCGTACAATGAGCAGTTCTTC. Encoded protein: CASSLGAYNEQFF.

The chain recombines TRBV7-2 with TRBJ2-2; weak D call: TRBD2 (5 bases). CDR1 and CDR2 from the germline V gene are SGHTA and FQGNSA. V lost 1 base, J lost 9 bases, and 24 bases lay in between. The CDR3 runs 18 residues. Here the CDR3 reads CASSLDRGSELSFRELFF. As DNA, the CDR3 is TGTGCCAGCAGCTTAGATCGGGGTTCCGAGCTTTCTTTCCGGGAGCTGTTTTTT.

The chain employs TRBV5-1 and TRBJ1-4; weak D call: TRBD1 (6 bases). The CDR3 runs to 14 residues. V lost 4 bases and J lost 8, with 15 bases in between. The germline CDR1 and CDR2 sequences are SGHRS and YFSETQ. The CDR3 sequence is CASSLVGGQEKLFF. The CDR3 nucleotides read TGCGCCAGCAGCCTCGTAGGGGGACAAGAAAAACTGTTTTTT.

For the CDR3, the DNA is TGTGCCAGCAGCTTAGGAGGGACAGGACATTCACCCCTCCACTTT. Translating it yields CASSLGGTGHSPLHF. V gene TRBV7-9 combines with J gene TRBJ1-6, with TRBD1 identical over 8 bases. V shed 1 base and J 8 bases; nucleotides not matched to a gene: 4. The CDR3 loop spans 15 amino acids. Germline V gene data show CDR1 as SEHNR and CDR2 as FQNEAQ (reference sequence).

The chain links TRBV18 to TRBJ2-7, with D possibly TRBD2 on 5 matching bases. Germline V CDR1 and CDR2: KGHSH, LQKENI. V lost 1 base and J 2 bases, leaving 12 bases between the germline ends. There are 15 residues in the CDR3. Here the CDR3 DNA reads TGTGCCAGCTCACCACGATCATCCGGGACCTACGAGCAGTACTTC. Encoded protein: CASSPRSSGTYEQYF.

This clone was seen a handful of times. The chain couples TRBV6-2 or TRBV6-3 to TRBJ2-7; 7 nucleotides align to TRBD2. The CDR3 is made up of 14 amino acids. V was pared by 5 bases and J by 2 bases, with 6 bases of the junction left unmatched. The V gene's germline CDR1 is MNHEY and CDR2 SVGEGT. CDR3 sequence reads: CASSSGAIPYEQYF. CDR3 in DNA: TGTGCCAGCAGTAGCGGGGCAATCCCCTACGAGCAGTACTTC.

The chain carries TRBV5-1 and TRBJ1-5, with 8 bases aligning to TRBD1. The length of the CDR3 is 14 residues. Per the germline V gene, CDR1 is SGHRS and CDR2 is YFSETQ. V dropped 5 bases and J dropped 5; count of bases not matched to a gene: 6. CDR3 sequence reads: CASSSGQGDQPQHF. Here the CDR3 DNA reads TGCGCCAGCAGTTCTGGACAGGGAGATCAGCCCCAGCATTTT.

J is TRBJ2-3 and V is TRBV29-1; D not resolved. CDR3 size: 14 residues. Trimming removed 8 bases at V and 1 base at J, with 16 bases between. The germline V gene encodes CDR1 SQVTM and CDR2 ANQGSEA. CDR3 DNA: TGCAGCATATCTAAGACACGCCGCACAGATACGCAGTATTTT. It translates to CSISKTRRTDTQYF.

The V call is TRBV7-3, the J call TRBJ2-1, with 8 bases identical to TRBD1. Germline V gene sequence: CDR1 SGHTA, CDR2 FQGTGA. V shed 4 bases, J shed 1 base, and the junction held 6 bases outside the gene matches. The CDR3 is 16 amino acids. The CDR3 coding sequence is TGTGCCAGCAGCTCCAGACAGGGGTTATCCTACAATGAGCAGTTCTTC. Encoded protein: CASSSRQGLSYNEQFF.

The chain carries TRBV3-1 (or the pseudogene TRBV3-2) and TRBJ1-2, with 7 bases fitting TRBD1. The CDR3 is 17 residues long. CDR1 LGHDT and CDR2 YNNKEL come from the germline V gene (reference sequence). Trimming took 3 bases from V and 4 from J; bases not matched to a gene: 14. The CDR3 DNA reads as TGTGCCAGCAGCCACCACTACAGGGGCGACCCAGTCTATGGCTACACCTTC. Amino acid sequence: CASSHHYRGDPVYGYTF.

The chain couples TRBV6-5 to TRBJ2-1, with D tentatively TRBD1 (6 bases). V was cut by 6 bases and J by 10 bases, with 19 bases left in between. The CDR3 loop spans 14 amino acids. Germline CDR1 is MNHEY and CDR2 is SVGAGI. CDR3 region: CASRVVGGLREQFF. The CDR3 DNA reads as TGTGCCAGCAGGGTTGTAGGGGGTCTCAGGGAGCAGTTCTTC.